This T cell receptor (beta chain) was recovered during a study of regulatory T cells in long-lasting Graves disease. General study results and limits: Persistent patients had a count of shared public clonotypes (about 2,500) that exceeded that of new patients (about 970). Thyroid tissue was not studied; only peripheral blood was.

Time point: persistent/refractory GD, antithyroid drugs over 5 years with positive TRAb. Preparation of the TCR library used RNA extracted from PBMCs. Graves' disease diagnosis used American Thyroid Association guidelines. The junction had 7 bases not matched to a gene; V was cut back by 5 bases and J by 8 bases. This CDR3 has 13 residues. Germline V gene data show CDR1 as SEHNR and CDR2 as FQNEAQ (reference sequence). This clonotype was seen a few times. Its antigen is currently unknown. Building the TCR beta libraries relied on iRepertoire HTBI primers, and CDR3 regions underwent Arm-PCR. One entry per CDR3 protein results from TCRdb running MiXCR on the multiplex PCR reads. Found here are about 660,000 distinct CDR3 sequences, approximately 29% of them singletons; the top ten hold about 42%.

The source of this sequence is a female donor with Graves disease. This sample comprised peripheral blood mononuclear cells (PBMCs), obtained when the disease was refractory, from a patient treated with antithyroid drugs. V gene TRBV7-9 combines with J gene TRBJ1-2; 8 nucleotides agree with TRBD1. CDR3 protein: CASSANRQGGYTF. The CDR3 DNA follows: TGTGCCAGCAGCGCAAACAGACAGGGGGGCTACACCTTC. The full variable domain, rest sourced from reference TRBV7-9 and TRBJ1-2, is DTGVSQNPRHKITKRGQNVTFRCDPISEHNRLYWYRQTLGQGPEFLTYFQNEAQLEKSRLLSDRFSAERPKGSFSTLEIQRTEQGDSAMYLCASSANRQGGYTFGSGTRLTVV.